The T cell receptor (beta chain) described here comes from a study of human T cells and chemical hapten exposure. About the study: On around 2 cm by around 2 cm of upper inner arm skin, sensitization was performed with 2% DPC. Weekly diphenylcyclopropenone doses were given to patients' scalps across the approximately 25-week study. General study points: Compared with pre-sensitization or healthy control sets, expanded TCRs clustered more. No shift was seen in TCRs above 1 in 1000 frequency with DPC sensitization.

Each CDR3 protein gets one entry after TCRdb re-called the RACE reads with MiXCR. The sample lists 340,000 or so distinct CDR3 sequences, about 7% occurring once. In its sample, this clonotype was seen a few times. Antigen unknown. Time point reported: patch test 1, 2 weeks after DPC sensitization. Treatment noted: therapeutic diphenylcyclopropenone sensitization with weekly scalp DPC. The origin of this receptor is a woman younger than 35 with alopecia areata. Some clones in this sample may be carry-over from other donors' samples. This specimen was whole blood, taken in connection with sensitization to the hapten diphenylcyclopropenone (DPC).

CDR3 protein: CSVGSIYGYTF. The CDR3 DNA is TGCAGCGTTGGAAGTATCTATGGCTACACCTTC. The gene calls are TRBV29-1 and TRBJ1-2; unclear D gene. Germline CDR1 and CDR2: SQVTM and ANQGSEA. Trimming took off 4 bases at V and 4 bases at J, with 7 bases between the two ends. This CDR3 comprises 11 residues.